These T cell receptor beta chains were read from a single sample in a study of T cell changes during pregnancy in multiple sclerosis. Profiled with immunoSEQ multiplex PCR; TCRdb holds only in-frame clones, not every one. The table has roughly 50,000 clones, approximately 92% seen once. The source was CD4+ T cells from peripheral blood mononuclear cells, collected in the third trimester of pregnancy. The receptors stem from a female donor with multiple sclerosis, enrolled in a pregnancy study. Each CDR3 is given with its conserved first and last residue.

cdr3_aa | j_call | v_call
CASSQGASSYEQYF | TRBJ2-7 | TRBV28
CASSPNARDGYTF | TRBJ1-2 | TRBV19
CASSLDPRSQYEQYF | TRBJ2-7 | TRBV5-4
CASMGGVGNTIYF | TRBJ1-3 | TRBV5-1
CASSLDGQDNEKLFF | TRBJ1-4 | TRBV5-1
CASSDQRQAKNIQYF | TRBJ2-4 | TRBV2
CASSLGGDSLNYGYTF | TRBJ1-2 | TRBV7-8
CASSEGTGNNEQFF | TRBJ2-1 | TRBV2
CASSLPGGRGTEAFF | TRBJ1-1 | TRBV6-5
CASSQEVRGSSYNEQFF | TRBJ2-1 | TRBV4-1
CASSTLAGGYTGELFF | TRBJ2-2 | TRBV27
CASSVKEFTEAFF | TRBJ1-1 | TRBV13
CASSFQNRGLNSPLHF | TRBJ1-6 | TRBV27
CATTSPNEPKQFF | TRBJ2-1 | TRBV6-1
CASRGGTSGLNTGELFF | TRBJ2-2 | TRBV2
CAWSVRQPGTEAFF | TRBJ1-1 | TRBV30
CASIGRGAYGYTF | TRBJ1-2 | TRBV10-2
CAWSEETEAFF | TRBJ1-1 | TRBV30
CASSSGTGAYRNGYTF | TRBJ1-2 | TRBV5-1
CAWTPIGDRRWMGGYTF | TRBJ1-2 | TRBV30
CASSTVRTEQFF | TRBJ2-1 | TRBV5-4
CAWSVGLGEAFF | TRBJ1-1 | TRBV30
CASSRLSSGSTDTQYF | TRBJ2-3 | TRBV11-2
CASSRGSGANVLTF | TRBJ2-6 | TRBV5-8
CASSPRQGARSYTF | TRBJ1-2 | TRBV5-1
CASSVRQGTDTQYF | TRBJ2-3 | TRBV9
CASSLWTGGVGKEQFF | TRBJ2-1 | TRBV5-1
CASSVKGGQRYGYTF | TRBJ1-2 | TRBV18
CASSLSSRSNQPQHF | TRBJ1-5 | TRBV27
CASSLRTGAAALAKNIQYF | TRBJ2-4 | TRBV5-1
CASSSRGGFGYGYTF | TRBJ1-2 | TRBV6-1
CASSPQVRAFF | TRBJ1-1 | TRBV9
CASMRADTQYF | TRBJ2-3 | TRBV5-1
CASSLYRDRLYSGANVLTF | TRBJ2-6 | TRBV5-1
CASSVVAGKDNEQFF | TRBJ2-1 | TRBV9
CASRKTGGTNEKLFF | TRBJ1-4 | TRBV28
CASSMGGAKAFF | TRBJ1-1 | TRBV19
CASSYLTGQYGYTF | TRBJ1-2 | TRBV6-5
CASSLVPDPGTDTQYF | TRBJ2-3 | TRBV5-1
CASSLVIVRGYTEAFF | TRBJ1-1 | TRBV4-1
CASSGGAGSNQPQHF | TRBJ1-5 | TRBV27
CASSGTGNTGELFF | TRBJ2-2 | TRBV9
CASSLAGGNEQFF | TRBJ2-1 | TRBV5-1
CASSKGVQETQYF | TRBJ2-5 | TRBV5-1
CASSDSGSGGYTQYF | TRBJ2-3 | TRBV5-1
CASSIGTFNEKLFF | TRBJ1-4 | TRBV19
CASSSILGGYGYTF | TRBJ1-2 | TRBV27
CSFGGQDAYEQYF | TRBJ2-7 | TRBV7-9
CASSLGPGLATSEQFF | TRBJ2-1 | TRBV7-6
CASSQARQGKTSTDTQYF | TRBJ2-3 | TRBV4-1
CASRMTGRGVVPQHF | TRBJ1-5 | TRBV28
CASRHPGASGGTEQFF | TRBJ2-1 | TRBV2
CASSPGQQETQYF | TRBJ2-5 | TRBV11-2
CSLRTGGLGNEQFF | TRBJ2-1 | TRBV29-1
CASSTPPGQRWGQPQHF | TRBJ1-5 | TRBV19
CASSLFRGQPQHF | TRBJ1-5 | TRBV27
CASSLVPRWLFF | TRBJ2-2 | TRBV5-8
CASSLGGQEGTEAFF | TRBJ1-1 | TRBV7-3
CASTSAGVPETQYF | TRBJ2-5 | TRBV5-1
CASSPRGQIQETQYF | TRBJ2-5 | TRBV6-5